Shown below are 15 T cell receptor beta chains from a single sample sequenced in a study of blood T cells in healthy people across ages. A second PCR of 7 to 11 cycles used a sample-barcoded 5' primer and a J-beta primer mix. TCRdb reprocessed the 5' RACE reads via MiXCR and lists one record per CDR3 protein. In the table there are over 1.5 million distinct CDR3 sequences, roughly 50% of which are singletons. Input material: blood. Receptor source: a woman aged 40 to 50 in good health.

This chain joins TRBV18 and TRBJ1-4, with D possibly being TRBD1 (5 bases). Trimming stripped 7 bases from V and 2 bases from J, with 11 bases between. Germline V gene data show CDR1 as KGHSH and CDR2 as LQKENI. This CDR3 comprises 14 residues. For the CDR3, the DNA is TGTGCCAGCTTACCGGGGGTCACTAATGAAAAACTGTTTTTT. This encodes CASLPGVTNEKLFF. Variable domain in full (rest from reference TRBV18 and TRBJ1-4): NAGVMQNPRHLVRRRGQEARLRCSPMKGHSHVYWYRQLPEEGLKFMVYLQKENIIDESGMPKERFSAEFPKEGPSILRIQQVVRGDSAAYFCASLPGVTNEKLFFGSGTQLSVL.

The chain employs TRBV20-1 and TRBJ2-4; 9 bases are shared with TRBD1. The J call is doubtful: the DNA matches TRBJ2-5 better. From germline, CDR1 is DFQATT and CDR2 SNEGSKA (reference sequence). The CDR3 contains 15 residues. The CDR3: CSARDRGTGLETQYF. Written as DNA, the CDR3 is TGCAGTGCTAGAGATCGCGGGACAGGGCTGGAGACCCAGTACTTC.

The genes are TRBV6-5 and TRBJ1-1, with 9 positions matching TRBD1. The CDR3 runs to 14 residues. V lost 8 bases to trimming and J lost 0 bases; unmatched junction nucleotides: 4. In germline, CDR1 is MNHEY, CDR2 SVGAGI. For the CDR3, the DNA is TGTGCCAGCCACCGGGACAGGGTGAACACTGAAGCTTTCTTT. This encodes CASHRDRVNTEAFF.

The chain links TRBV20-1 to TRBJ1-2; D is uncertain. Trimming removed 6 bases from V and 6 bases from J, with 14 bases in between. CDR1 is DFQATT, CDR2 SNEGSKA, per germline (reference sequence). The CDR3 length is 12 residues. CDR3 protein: CSASDNSHGYTF. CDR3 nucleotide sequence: TGCAGTGCCTCTGACAATAGCCATGGCTACACCTTC.

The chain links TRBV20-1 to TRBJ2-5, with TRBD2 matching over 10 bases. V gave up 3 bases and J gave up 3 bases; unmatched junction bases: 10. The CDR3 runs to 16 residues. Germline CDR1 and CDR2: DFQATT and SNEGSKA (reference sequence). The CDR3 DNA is TGCAGTGCTAGCCATCTAGCGGGGGCTTTGGAAGAGACCCAGTACTTC. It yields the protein CSASHLAGALEETQYF.

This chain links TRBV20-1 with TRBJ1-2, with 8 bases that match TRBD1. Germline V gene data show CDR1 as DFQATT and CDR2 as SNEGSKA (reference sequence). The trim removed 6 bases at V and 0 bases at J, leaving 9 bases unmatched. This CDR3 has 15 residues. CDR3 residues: CSARRAGQANYGYTF. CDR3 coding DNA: TGCAGTGCACGACGAGCGGGACAGGCTAACTATGGCTACACCTTC.

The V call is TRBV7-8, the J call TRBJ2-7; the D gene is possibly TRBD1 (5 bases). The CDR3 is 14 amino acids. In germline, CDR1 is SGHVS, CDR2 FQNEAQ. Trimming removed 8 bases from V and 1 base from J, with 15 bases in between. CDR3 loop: CASAVYKGSYEQYF. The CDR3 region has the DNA TGTGCCAGCGCAGTGTACAAGGGGTCCTACGAGCAGTACTTC.

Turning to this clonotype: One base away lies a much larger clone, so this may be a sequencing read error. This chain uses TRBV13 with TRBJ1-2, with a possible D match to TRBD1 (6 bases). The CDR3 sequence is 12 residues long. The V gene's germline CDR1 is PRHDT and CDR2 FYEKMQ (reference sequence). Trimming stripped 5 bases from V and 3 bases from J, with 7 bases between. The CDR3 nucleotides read TGTGCCAGCAGCGAGGGGGACTATGGCTACACCTTC. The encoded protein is CASSEGDYGYTF.

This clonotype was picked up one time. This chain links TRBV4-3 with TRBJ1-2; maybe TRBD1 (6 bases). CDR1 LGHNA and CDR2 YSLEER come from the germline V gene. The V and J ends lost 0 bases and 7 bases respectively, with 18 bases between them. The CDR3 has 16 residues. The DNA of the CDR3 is TGCGCCAGCAGCCAAGAACAAGGCCGGCAGGGGAGTGGCTACACCTTC. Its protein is CASSQEQGRQGSGYTF.

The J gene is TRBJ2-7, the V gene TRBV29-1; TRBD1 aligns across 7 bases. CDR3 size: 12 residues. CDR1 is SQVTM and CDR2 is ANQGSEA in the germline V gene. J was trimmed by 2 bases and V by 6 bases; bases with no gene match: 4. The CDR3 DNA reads TGCAGCGTGACAGGGCGCACCTACGAGCAGTACTTC. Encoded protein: CSVTGRTYEQYF.

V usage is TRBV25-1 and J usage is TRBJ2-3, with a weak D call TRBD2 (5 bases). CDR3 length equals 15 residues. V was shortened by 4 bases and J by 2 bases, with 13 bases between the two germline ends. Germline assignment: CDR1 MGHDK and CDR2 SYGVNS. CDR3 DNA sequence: TGTGCCAGCAGTGGTAATGACTATAACACAGATACGCAGTATTTT. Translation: CASSGNDYNTDTQYF.

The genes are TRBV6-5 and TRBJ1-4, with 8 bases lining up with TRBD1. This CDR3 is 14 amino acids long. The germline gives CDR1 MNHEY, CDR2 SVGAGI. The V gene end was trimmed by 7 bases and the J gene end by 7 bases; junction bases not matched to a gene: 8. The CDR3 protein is CASNTGGMGEKLFF. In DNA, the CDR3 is TGTGCCAGCAACACAGGGGGAATGGGTGAAAAACTGTTTTTT.

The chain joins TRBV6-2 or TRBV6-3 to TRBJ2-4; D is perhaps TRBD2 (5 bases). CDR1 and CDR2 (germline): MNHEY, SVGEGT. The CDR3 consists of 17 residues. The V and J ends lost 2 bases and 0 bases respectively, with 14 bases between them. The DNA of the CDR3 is TGTGCCAGCAGTTACGAGGCCAGGACTCTAGCCAAAAACATTCAGTACTTC. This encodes CASSYEARTLAKNIQYF.

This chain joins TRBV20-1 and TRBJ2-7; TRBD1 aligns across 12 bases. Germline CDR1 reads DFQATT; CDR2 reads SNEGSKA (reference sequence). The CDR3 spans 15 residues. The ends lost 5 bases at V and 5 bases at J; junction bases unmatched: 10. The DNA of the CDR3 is TGCAGTGCTCGACGGGGACAGGGGGCGAACAACGAGCAGTACTTC. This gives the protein CSARRGQGANNEQYF.

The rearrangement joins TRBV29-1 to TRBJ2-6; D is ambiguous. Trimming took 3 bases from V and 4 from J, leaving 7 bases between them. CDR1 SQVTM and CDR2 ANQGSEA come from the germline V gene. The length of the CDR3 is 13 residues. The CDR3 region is CSVEARGANVLTF. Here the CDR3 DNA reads TGCAGCGTTGAGGCGAGGGGGGCCAACGTCCTGACTTTC.